The present T cell receptor beta chain was sequenced within a study of shared clonotypes between healthy human individuals. Study observations and caveats: Several donors showed sharing of approximately 5% of naive CD4 clonotypes.

This clone appeared a single time. Antigen unknown. Germline CDR1 and CDR2: KGHSH and LQKENI. V was cut by 5 bases and J by 3 bases, with 22 bases left in between. The CDR3 extends over 17 amino acids. Evenly divided among several immunoSEQ plates was the genomic DNA of each subset. Sorted-subset replicate PCR reactions contained 200 to 250 ng DNA, corresponding to 29,000 or so T cell genomes. This table comes from immunoSEQ multiplex PCR, and its TCRdb copy is limited to in-frame clones, with some not included. The sample has 2.3 million or so clones; 85% to 95% are singletons. This TCR was recovered from a man between 18 and 29 years old in good health. Some clones in this sample may be carry-over from other donors' samples. Sequenced sample: naive CD4+ T cells from PBMCs. Subset defined: CD45RA+ positively selected. The chain recombines TRBV18 with TRBJ2-5, with D hard to call. The CDR3 coding sequence is TGTGCCAGCTCAGGAAGGGTAGGGCCCCTCGCGGAAGAGACCCAGTACTTC. Protein: CASSGRVGPLAEETQYF.